This T cell receptor (beta chain) is from a study of T cell responses to AZD1222 COVID-19 vaccine. Repertoires were generated with immunoSEQ multiplex PCR, while TCRdb's copy carries only in-frame clones and drops some. The sample holds approximately 170,000 clones, around 93% seen once. In germline, CDR1 is KGHDR, CDR2 SFDVKD. V lost 5 bases and J 0 bases, leaving 7 bases between the germline ends. The length of the CDR3 is 14 residues. General study results and limits: Seropositive status at baseline applied to only a handful of AZD1222 recipients. Spike-specific TCR breadth and depth both grew after two AZD1222 doses.

A note on this clone: Antigen: not known.

This TCR was sampled from an adult in good health. The chain employs TRBV24-1 and TRBJ1-5; D call uncertain. The sample here was peripheral blood, taken on day 0 of AZD1222 vaccination. This CDR3 reads CATSGAGSNQPQHF. CDR3 coding DNA: TGTGCCACCAGTGGGGCGGGTAGCAATCAGCCCCAGCATTTT.